One sample yielded the 20 T cell receptor beta chains listed below, sequenced in a study of T-cell reconstitution after alpha-beta-depleted transplantation in children. Preparing the TCRbeta library involved the use of unique molecular identifiers. One entry per CDR3 protein results from TCRdb running MiXCR on the PCR reads. The sample comprises 95,000 to 150,000 distinct CDR3 sequences, under 30% of which are singletons, and over 9.5% rests with the top ten. This material consisted of PBMCs, mostly from graft donor cells, taken 180 days after TCRalphabeta/CD19-depleted stem cell transplant. These receptors all come from a male patient aged 2 to 9 who had a stem cell transplant for chronic granulomatous disease, so the T cells may come from the graft donor.

This clonotype appeared a few times. The chain combines TRBV7-6 with TRBJ2-1, with D perhaps matching TRBD1 or TRBD2 (6 bases each). The CDR3 has 17 amino acids. V was clipped by 1 base and J by 4 bases, with 17 bases between them. Germline loops: CDR1 SGHVS, CDR2 FNYEAQ. The CDR3 reads CASSLGGASSWYNEQFF. The CDR3 region has the DNA TGTGCCAGCAGCTTAGGGGGGGCGTCTTCGTGGTACAATGAGCAGTTCTTC.

This clonotype was counted only a few times. The gene calls are TRBV12-3 or TRBV12-4 and TRBJ2-2, with D maybe TRBD2 (5 bases). The CDR3 totals 17 residues. V shed 3 bases and J shed 4 bases, with 18 bases lying between them. The CDR3 loop reads CASSLTARAGRTGELFF. In DNA form, the CDR3 reads TGTGCCAGCAGTTTGACTGCGAGGGCCGGCCGCACCGGGGAGCTGTTTTTT.

This clonotype has a count of ten or more. As DNA, the CDR3 is TGTGCCAGCAGCTTAGCCCGGTTTGAGGGCGAGCAGTACTTC. Its protein is CASSLARFEGEQYF. The chain uses TRBV7-9 and TRBJ2-7; D might be TRBD2 (5 bases). V dropped 0 bases and J dropped 6 bases, with 12 bases sitting between them. The CDR3 covers 14 residues. CDR1 and CDR2 from the germline V gene are SEHNR and FQNEAQ (reference sequence).

The chain uses TRBV10-3 and TRBJ2-7, with D possibly being TRBD2 (5 bases). The V end was cut by 9 bases, the J end by 4 bases, with 13 bases between. The CDR3 has 12 residues. Germline-derived CDR1 and CDR2 are ENHRY and SYGVKD. CDR3 sequence (DNA): TGTGCCATGGGGAGTGACTGGTACGAGCAGTACTTC. The encoded protein is CAMGSDWYEQYF.

A few counts support this clonotype. The CDR3 loop reads CASSHGQGVGSPLHF. The DNA of the CDR3 is TGTGCCAGCAGCCACGGACAGGGAGTTGGTTCACCCCTCCACTTT. This sequence joins TRBV12-3 or TRBV12-4 and TRBJ1-6, with 8 bases matching TRBD1. V shed 6 bases and J 9 bases; nucleotides not matched to a gene: 10. CDR3 size: 15 residues.

The chain recombines TRBV7-6 with TRBJ2-1; D is undetermined. Germline CDR1 and CDR2: SGHVS and FNYEAQ. V lost 5 bases and J lost 13, with 18 bases in between. The CDR3 length is 13 residues. The DNA for the CDR3 is TGTGCCAGCAGCCCCAGATCAGAAGCTAATCAGTTCTTC. As protein: CASSPRSEANQFF.

This clonotype was recorded a few times. This sequence joins TRBV5-1 and TRBJ2-5, with 7 nucleotides matching TRBD2. Germline assignment: CDR1 SGHRS and CDR2 YFSETQ. J lost 5 bases, V lost 1 base, and 8 bases had no gene match. The CDR3 spans 15 residues. CDR3: CASSLRSGTTETQYF. The CDR3 coding sequence is TGCGCCAGCAGCTTGAGGAGCGGGACCACGGAGACCCAGTACTTC.

This clonotype was found a few times. The chain has TRBV6-5 and TRBJ2-5; 12 bases match TRBD2. Trimming cost V 0 bases and J 2 bases; bases outside gene matches: 1. This CDR3 contains 16 residues. The V gene's germline CDR1 is MNHEY and CDR2 SVGAGI. The CDR3 DNA follows: TGTGCCAGCAGTTACTCGCTAGCGGGAGGGCAAGAGACCCAGTACTTC. It translates to CASSYSLAGGQETQYF.

The chain's CDR3 is CASTQQGSGGIQYF. The CDR3 DNA follows: TGTGCCAGCACCCAACAGGGGTCGGGCGGCATTCAGTACTTC. The chain combines TRBV12-3 or TRBV12-4 with TRBJ2-4, with 7 positions matching TRBD1. The CDR3 has 14 residues. The trim removed 7 bases at V and 9 bases at J, leaving 12 bases unmatched.

This clonotype was observed many times. This rearrangement joins TRBV20-1 to TRBJ1-6, with a weak D call TRBD1 (6 bases). This CDR3 is 13 amino acids long. V was shortened by 5 bases and J by 8 bases, with 13 bases between the two germline ends. Per the germline V gene, CDR1 is DFQATT and CDR2 is SNEGSKA (reference sequence). CDR3 bases: TGCAGTGCTCAACAGGGTCTTGATTCACCCCTCCACTTT. Its protein product is CSAQQGLDSPLHF.

This clonotype was seen only a few times. The gene calls are TRBV20-1 and TRBJ2-1; the match to TRBD1 covers 8 bases. There are 14 residues in the CDR3. From germline, CDR1 is DFQATT and CDR2 SNEGSKA (reference sequence). V shed 4 bases and J 2 bases; nucleotides not matched to a gene: 4. This CDR3 reads CSAMDRVAYNEQFF. CDR3 nucleotides: TGCAGTGCTATGGACAGGGTTGCCTACAATGAGCAGTTCTTC.

This clonotype was detected a few times. The V gene is TRBV12-3 or TRBV12-4, the J gene TRBJ1-5; 12 bases match TRBD1. The CDR3 sequence is 16 residues long. Germline trimming cut 6 bases from V and 2 bases from J; bases unmatched to any gene: 5. Written as DNA, the CDR3 is TGTGCCAGCAGGGCCGGGACAGGGGGCGGCAATCAGCCCCAGCATTTT. Translating gives CASRAGTGGGNQPQHF.

The chain carries TRBV12-3 or TRBV12-4 and TRBJ2-1; D could derive from TRBD1 or TRBD2 (7 bases each). This CDR3 spans 15 amino acids. The V end was cut by 4 bases, the J end by 2 bases, with 12 bases between. As DNA, the CDR3 is TGTGCCAGCAGTTCAGGGGGGGCTCCCTACAATGAGCAGTTCTTC. It is translated as CASSSGGAPYNEQFF.

The V gene is TRBV20-1, the J gene TRBJ2-7, with TRBD2 matching over 12 bases. After removal of 5 bases from V and 0 bases from J, the junction contained 8 bases not matched to a gene. Looked up from germline, CDR1 is DFQATT and CDR2 is SNEGSKA (reference sequence). The CDR3 runs to 16 residues. CDR3 in amino acids: CSAPSGLAGSSYEQYF. In nucleotides, the CDR3 is TGCAGTGCTCCCTCCGGACTAGCGGGGAGCTCCTACGAGCAGTACTTC.

This chain connects TRBV10-2 to TRBJ2-6, with D possibly being TRBD1 (5 bases). The V gene's germline CDR1 is WSHSY and CDR2 SAAADI. Trimming pared 1 base from V and 0 bases from J, leaving 13 bases between. The CDR3 extends over 18 amino acids. In DNA form, the CDR3 reads TGCGCCAGCAGTGAGTGGGGCAGTCCTAGCTCTGGGGCCAACGTCCTGACTTTC. It specifies CASSEWGSPSSGANVLTF.

The sample holds a few counts of this clonotype. The gene calls are TRBV27 and TRBJ2-7; D remains ambiguous. The CDR3 totals 12 residues. Germline values: CDR1 MNHEY, CDR2 SMNVEV (reference sequence). V lost 4 bases to trimming and J lost 5 bases, with 9 bases between them. The CDR3 sequence: CASSSLTDEQYF. CDR3 DNA: TGTGCCAGCAGTTCGTTAACTGACGAGCAGTACTTC.

This chain joins TRBV29-1 and TRBJ2-7; D is unresolved. The CDR3 consists of 11 residues. The germline gives CDR1 SQVTM, CDR2 ANQGSEA. The V gene lost 6 bases and the J gene lost 4 bases, with 10 bases spanning the gap. For the CDR3, the DNA is TGCAGCGTCAGTGGGCCTTACGAGCAGTACTTC. Protein: CSVSGPYEQYF.

This clonotype has just a few counts. The chain uses TRBV25-1 and TRBJ2-7; D may correspond to TRBD1 or TRBD2 (5 bases each). This CDR3 has 11 residues. Trimming took off 4 bases at V and 12 bases at J, with 13 bases between the two ends. Germline V gene lookup returns CDR1 MGHDK and CDR2 SYGVNS. The CDR3 nucleotides read TGTGCCAGCAGTGGTCATACGAGGGGGTACTTC. Amino acid sequence: CASSGHTRGYF.

The genes are TRBV11-1 and TRBJ2-3; 7 bases agree with TRBD2. The CDR3 has 15 residues. Germline CDR1 is SGHAT and CDR2 is FQDESV (reference sequence). Trimming removed 4 bases from V and 5 bases from J; junction bases left unmatched: 9. The CDR3 loop reads CASSSGHREEDTQYF. The CDR3 nucleotides are TGTGCCAGCAGCTCCGGACATCGGGAGGAAGATACGCAGTATTTT.

The chain links TRBV12-3 or TRBV12-4 to TRBJ2-1; D is perhaps TRBD1 (5 bases). V was cut by 5 bases and J by 8 bases, with 16 bases left in between. The CDR3 runs to 14 residues. This CDR3 reads CASSLTQGADEQFF. CDR3 DNA: TGTGCCAGCAGTCTGACCCAGGGTGCGGATGAGCAGTTCTTC.